The T cell receptor beta chain under discussion was sequenced for a study of blood T cells in healthy people across ages. The V and J ends lost 0 bases and 6 bases, in that order; junction bases with no gene match: 7. CDR3 length equals 15 residues. CDR1 and CDR2 (germline): DFQATT, SNEGSKA (reference sequence). Using a J-beta primer mix together with a sample-barcoded 5' primer, a second PCR was run for roughly 7 to 12 cycles. Carrying 12 random nucleotides, a template-switch adaptor labeled each individual cDNA molecule. Samples each returned at least 2.5 million CDR3-containing paired-end reads. In TCRdb, the 5' RACE reads were re-called with MiXCR into one record per CDR3 protein. The sample shows about a million distinct CDR3 sequences, about two fifths of them seen only once. This clonotype was seen a few times.

Sequences were obtained from blood. V and J are TRBV20-1 and TRBJ1-5; 8 positions agree with TRBD1. The receptor's source is a man aged 18-30 years in good health. CDR3 DNA sequence: TGCAGTGCTAGAGAGGGGACAGGCAGGGGTCAGCCCCAGCATTTT. Amino acids: CSAREGTGRGQPQHF.